This TCR beta chain was sequenced in a study of T cell responses to AZD1222 COVID-19 vaccine. Points from the study as a whole: Clonal diversity was possibly underestimated, and white British individuals and females predominated among donors. Repertoires were collected only later (after the peak T cell response had occurred).

This CDR3 comprises 13 residues. Germline V gene data show CDR1 as MDHEN and CDR2 as SYDVKM. V was cut by 3 bases and J by 3 bases, with 5 bases left in between. Clones were read by immunoSEQ multiplex PCR, and TCRdb kept only the in-frame ones, dropping some. The sample contains about 100,000 clones, about 85% of which appear only once. A word on this clone: Its matching antigen is unknown.

The chain employs TRBV28 and TRBJ1-4, with D uncertain. Sequences were derived from peripheral blood, sampled on day 0 of AZD1222 vaccination. This receptor was identified in an adult in good health. The DNA for the CDR3 is TGTGCCAGCAGTTTTGGAGCTAATGAAAAACTGTTTTTT. Its translation: CASSFGANEKLFF.